One sample yielded the 10 T cell receptor beta chains listed below, sequenced in a study of T cell changes during pregnancy in multiple sclerosis. The table came from immunoSEQ multiplex PCR; TCRdb's copy has only in-frame clones and leaves some out. The sample contains about 46,000 clones, approximately 90% of which appear only once. Source: CD4+ T cells from peripheral blood mononuclear cells, taken after pregnancy. The receptors come from a female donor with multiple sclerosis, enrolled in a pregnancy study.

The sample holds a few counts of this clone. The rearrangement uses TRBV19 and TRBJ1-1; possible D gene TRBD1, 6 bases. This CDR3 is 14 amino acids long. The V gene lost 6 bases and the J gene lost 0 bases, with 11 bases spanning the gap. Germline values: CDR1 LNHDA, CDR2 SQIVND (reference sequence). The DNA of the CDR3 is TGTGCCAGTAGGGGGACACTCATGAACACTGAAGCTTTCTTT. This sequence encodes CASRGTLMNTEAFF.

J is TRBJ1-1 and V is TRBV6-5; D gene ambiguous. The germline V gene has CDR1 MNHEY and CDR2 SVGAGI. V was clipped by 4 bases and J by 4 bases, with 13 bases between them. The CDR3 is made up of 14 amino acids. The DNA of the CDR3 is TGTGCCAGCAGTTGGAAGGCTGGAGCCACTGAAGCTTTCTTT. The encoded protein is CASSWKAGATEAFF.

The V call is TRBV7-2, the J call TRBJ2-2; 9 bases line up with TRBD2. Germline V gene lookup returns CDR1 SGHTA and CDR2 FQGNSA. The CDR3 is 16 residues long. V shed 1 base and J 9 bases; nucleotides not matched to a gene: 9. CDR3 sequence reads: CASSLEAGGVGRELFF. The CDR3 bases are TGTGCCAGCAGCTTAGAGGCGGGAGGGGTGGGCCGGGAGCTGTTTTTT.

The CDR3 loop reads CASSPWDRVTEAFF. CDR3 DNA sequence: TGTGCCAGTAGCCCCTGGGACAGGGTGACTGAAGCTTTCTTT. The genes are TRBV19 and TRBJ1-1; 9 bases agree with TRBD1. The germline gives CDR1 LNHDA, CDR2 SQIVND (reference sequence). CDR3 length equals 14 residues. The V segment lost 6 bases and the J segment 5 bases; nucleotides outside the gene matches: 7.

The chain carries TRBV14 and TRBJ1-3; D unclear. CDR3 length: 16 amino acids. CDR1 is SGHDN and CDR2 is FVKESK in the germline V gene. V was shortened by 1 base and J by 4 bases, with 14 bases between the two germline ends. The CDR3 sequence is CASSQVPITVGNTIYF. DNA of the CDR3: TGTGCCAGCAGCCAAGTTCCGATTACGGTGGGAAACACCATATATTTT.

The chain employs TRBV6-5 and TRBJ1-3; D gene unclear. The CDR3 runs 15 residues. Deletions cut 5 bases from V and 0 bases from J, with 11 bases between. Germline V gives CDR1 MNHEY, CDR2 SVGAGI. CDR3 amino acids: CASSRGSSSGNTIYF. The CDR3 DNA reads TGTGCCAGCAGTCGCGGTAGTAGCTCTGGAAACACCATATATTTT.

The chain couples TRBV7-9 to TRBJ1-1; no reliable D call. V lost 5 bases and J 4 bases, leaving 11 bases between the germline ends. From germline, CDR1 is SEHNR and CDR2 FQNEAQ (reference sequence). The length of the CDR3 is 13 residues. CDR3 in DNA: TGTGCCAGCAGCCCTCGGAGGAGCACTGAAGCTTTCTTT. Its translation: CASSPRRSTEAFF.

This chain connects TRBV6-6 to TRBJ1-5, with 12 positions matching TRBD1. V was pared by 6 bases and J by 7 bases, with 10 bases of the junction left unmatched. Per the germline V gene, CDR1 is MNHNY and CDR2 is SVGAGI (reference sequence). The CDR3 runs to 16 residues. The CDR3 nucleotides are TGTGCCAGCAGAGCACCCGGGACAGGGGGCAGCCAGCCCCAGCATTTT. Its protein product is CASRAPGTGGSQPQHF.

This clone was counted once. This rearrangement joins TRBV2 to TRBJ2-1, with D uncertain. The ends were cut back, 2 bases at V and 9 bases at J, with 8 bases in the middle. Germline V gives CDR1 SNHLY, CDR2 FYNNEI. CDR3 length: 12 residues. CDR3 sequence: CASSETSFEQFF. CDR3 in DNA: TGTGCCAGCAGTGAAACGAGCTTTGAGCAGTTCTTC.

The chain couples TRBV6-1 to TRBJ2-7; tentatively, D is TRBD1 (7 bases). Trimming took off 7 bases at V and 6 bases at J, with 13 bases between the two ends. This CDR3 is built from 12 residues. CDR1 is MNHNS, CDR2 SASEGT, per germline. CDR3 protein: CASTRQGGEQYF. The CDR3, as DNA: TGTGCCAGCACGAGGCAGGGGGGCGAGCAGTACTTC.